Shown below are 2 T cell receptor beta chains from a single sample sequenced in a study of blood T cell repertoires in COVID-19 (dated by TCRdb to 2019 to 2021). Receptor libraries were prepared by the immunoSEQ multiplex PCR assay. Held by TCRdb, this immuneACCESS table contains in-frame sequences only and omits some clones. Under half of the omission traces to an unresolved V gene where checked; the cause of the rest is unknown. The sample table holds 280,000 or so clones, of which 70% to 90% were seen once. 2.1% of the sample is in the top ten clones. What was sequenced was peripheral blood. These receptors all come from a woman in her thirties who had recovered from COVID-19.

CDR3 region: CASSYGTGDQPQHF. CDR3 nucleotide sequence: TGCGCCAGCAGCTACGGGACAGGAGATCAGCCCCAGCATTTT. The rearrangement uses TRBV5-1 and TRBJ1-5; 8 bases are a match to TRBD1. This CDR3 has 14 residues. The germline CDR1 and CDR2 sequences are SGHRS and YFSETQ. V shed 3 bases and J 5 bases; nucleotides not matched to a gene: 4.

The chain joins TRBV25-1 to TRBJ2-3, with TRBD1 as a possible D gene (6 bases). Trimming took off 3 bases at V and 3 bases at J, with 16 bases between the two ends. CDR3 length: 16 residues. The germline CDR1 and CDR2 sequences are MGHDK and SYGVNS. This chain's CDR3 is CASSDVGASITDTQYF. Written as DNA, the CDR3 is TGTGCCAGCAGTGACGTGGGGGCTAGTATAACAGATACGCAGTATTTT.